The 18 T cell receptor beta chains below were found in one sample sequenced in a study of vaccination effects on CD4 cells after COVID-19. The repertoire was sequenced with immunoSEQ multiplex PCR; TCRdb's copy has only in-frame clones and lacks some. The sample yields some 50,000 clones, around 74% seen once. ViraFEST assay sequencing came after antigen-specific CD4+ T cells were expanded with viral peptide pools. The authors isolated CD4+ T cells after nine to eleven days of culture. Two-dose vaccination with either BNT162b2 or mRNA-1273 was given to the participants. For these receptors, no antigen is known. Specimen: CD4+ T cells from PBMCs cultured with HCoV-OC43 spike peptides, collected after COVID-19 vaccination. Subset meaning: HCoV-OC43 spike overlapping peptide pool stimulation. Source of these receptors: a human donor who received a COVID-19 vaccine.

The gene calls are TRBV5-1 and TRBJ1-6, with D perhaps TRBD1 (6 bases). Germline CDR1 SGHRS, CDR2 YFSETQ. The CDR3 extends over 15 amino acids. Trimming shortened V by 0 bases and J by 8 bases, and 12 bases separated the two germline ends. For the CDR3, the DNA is TGCGCCAGCAGCTTGGTGAGGACAGAGGATTCACCCCTCCACTTT. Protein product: CASSLVRTEDSPLHF.

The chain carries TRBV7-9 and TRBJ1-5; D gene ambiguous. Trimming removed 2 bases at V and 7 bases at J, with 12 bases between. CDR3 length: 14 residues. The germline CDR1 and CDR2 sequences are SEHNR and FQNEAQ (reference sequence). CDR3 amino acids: CASSLTGVNQPQHF. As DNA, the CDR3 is TGTGCCAGCAGCTTAACCGGGGTTAACCAGCCCCAGCATTTT.

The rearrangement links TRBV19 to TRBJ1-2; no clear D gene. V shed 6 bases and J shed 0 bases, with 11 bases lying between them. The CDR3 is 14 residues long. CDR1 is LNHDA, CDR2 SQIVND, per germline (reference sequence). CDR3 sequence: CASSDGSTNYGYTF. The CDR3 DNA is TGTGCCAGTAGCGACGGATCTACTAACTATGGCTACACCTTC.

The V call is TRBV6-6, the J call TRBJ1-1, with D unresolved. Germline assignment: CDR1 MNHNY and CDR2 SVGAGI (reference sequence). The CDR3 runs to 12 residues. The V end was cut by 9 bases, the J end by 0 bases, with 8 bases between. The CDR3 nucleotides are TGTGCCAGTTGGAGAATGAACACTGAAGCTTTCTTT. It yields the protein CASWRMNTEAFF.

The CDR3 protein is CASTPLDWDTGELFF. CDR3 in DNA: TGTGCCAGCACCCCACTCGACTGGGACACCGGGGAGCTGTTTTTT. V and J are TRBV6-5 and TRBJ2-2; no clear D. The CDR3 runs to 15 residues. V was cut by 7 bases and J by 3 bases, with 15 bases left in between. The germline V gene has CDR1 MNHEY and CDR2 SVGAGI.

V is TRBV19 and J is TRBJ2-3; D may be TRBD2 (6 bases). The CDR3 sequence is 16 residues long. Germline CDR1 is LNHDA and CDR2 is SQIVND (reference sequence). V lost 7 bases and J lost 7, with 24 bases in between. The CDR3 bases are TGTGCCAGTACCTTCATCTTCCGGGGGTCTGTTCATACGCAGTATTTT. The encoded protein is CASTFIFRGSVHTQYF. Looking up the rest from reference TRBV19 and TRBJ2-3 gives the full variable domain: DGGITQSPKYLFRKEGQNVTLSCEQNLNHDAMYWYRQDPGQGLRLIYYSQIVNDFQKGDIAEGYSVSREKKESFPLTVTSAQKNPTAFYLCASTFIFRGSVHTQYFGPGTRLTVL.

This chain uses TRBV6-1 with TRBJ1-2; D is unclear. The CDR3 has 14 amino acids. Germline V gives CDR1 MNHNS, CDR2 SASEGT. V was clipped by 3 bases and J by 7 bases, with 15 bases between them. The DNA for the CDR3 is TGTGCCAGCAGTGAGGAGGGCAGGTTCCGTGGCTACACCTTC. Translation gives CASSEEGRFRGYTF.

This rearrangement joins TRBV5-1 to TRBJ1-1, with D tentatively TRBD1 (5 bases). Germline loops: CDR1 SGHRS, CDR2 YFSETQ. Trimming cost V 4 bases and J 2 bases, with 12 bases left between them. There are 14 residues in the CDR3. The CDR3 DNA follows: TGCGCCAGCAGCCTGGGGGGGGGAAACACTGAAGCTTTCTTT. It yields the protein CASSLGGGNTEAFF.

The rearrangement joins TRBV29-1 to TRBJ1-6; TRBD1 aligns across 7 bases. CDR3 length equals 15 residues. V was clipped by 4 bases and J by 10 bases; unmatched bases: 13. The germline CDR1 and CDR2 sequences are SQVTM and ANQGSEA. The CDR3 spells CSVAISRDRRSPLHF. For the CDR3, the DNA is TGCAGCGTTGCAATAAGTAGGGACAGACGGTCACCCCTCCACTTT.

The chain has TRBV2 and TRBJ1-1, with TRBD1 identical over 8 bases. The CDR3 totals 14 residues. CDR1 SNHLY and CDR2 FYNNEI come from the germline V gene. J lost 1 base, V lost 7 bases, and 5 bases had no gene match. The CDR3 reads CASTPGQENTEAFF. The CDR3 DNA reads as TGTGCCAGCACCCCGGGACAGGAGAACACTGAAGCTTTCTTT.

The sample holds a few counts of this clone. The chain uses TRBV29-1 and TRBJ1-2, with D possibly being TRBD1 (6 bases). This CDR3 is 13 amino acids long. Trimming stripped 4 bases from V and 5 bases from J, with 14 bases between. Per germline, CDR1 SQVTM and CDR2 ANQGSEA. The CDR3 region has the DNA TGCAGCGTTGGTCAGGGGCGCGGGTATGGCTACACCTTC. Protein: CSVGQGRGYGYTF.

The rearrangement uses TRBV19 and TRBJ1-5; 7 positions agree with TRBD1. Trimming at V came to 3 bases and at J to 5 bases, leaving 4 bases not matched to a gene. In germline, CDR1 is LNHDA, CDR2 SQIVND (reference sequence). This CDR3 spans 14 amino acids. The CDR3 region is CASSIRDRYQPQHF. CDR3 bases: TGTGCCAGTAGTATCCGGGACAGATATCAGCCCCAGCATTTT.

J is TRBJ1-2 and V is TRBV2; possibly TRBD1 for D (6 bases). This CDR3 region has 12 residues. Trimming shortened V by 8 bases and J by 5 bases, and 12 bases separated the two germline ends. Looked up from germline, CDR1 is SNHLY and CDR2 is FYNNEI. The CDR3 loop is CASSGTSYGYTF. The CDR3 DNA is TGTGCCAGCTCTGGGACATCGTATGGCTACACCTTC. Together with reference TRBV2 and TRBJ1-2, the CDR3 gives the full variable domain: EPEVTQTPSHQVTQMGQEVILRCVPISNHLYFYWYRQILGQKVEFLVSFYNNEISEKSEIFDDQFSVERPDGSNFTLKIRSTKLEDSAMYFCASSGTSYGYTFGSGTRLTVV.

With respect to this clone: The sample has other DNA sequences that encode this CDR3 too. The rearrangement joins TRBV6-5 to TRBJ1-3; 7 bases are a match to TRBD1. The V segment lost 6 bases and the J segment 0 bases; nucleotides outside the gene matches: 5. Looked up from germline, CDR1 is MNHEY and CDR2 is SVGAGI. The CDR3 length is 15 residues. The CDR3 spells CASSRQGSSGNTIYF. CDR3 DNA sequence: TGTGCCAGCAGCCGACAGGGATCCTCTGGAAACACCATATATTTT.

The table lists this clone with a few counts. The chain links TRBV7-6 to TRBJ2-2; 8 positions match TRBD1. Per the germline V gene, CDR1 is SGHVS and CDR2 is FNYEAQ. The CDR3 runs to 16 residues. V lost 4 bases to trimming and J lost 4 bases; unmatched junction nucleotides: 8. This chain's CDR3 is CASSSGTGTFTGELFF. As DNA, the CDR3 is TGTGCCAGCAGCTCTGGGACAGGCACCTTCACCGGGGAGCTGTTTTTT.

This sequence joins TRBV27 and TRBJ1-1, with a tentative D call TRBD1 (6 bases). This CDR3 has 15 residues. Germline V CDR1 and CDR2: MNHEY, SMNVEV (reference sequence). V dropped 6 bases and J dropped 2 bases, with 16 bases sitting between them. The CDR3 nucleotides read TGTGCCAGCAGCCACGACAGGTCTATCAACACTGAAGCTTTCTTT. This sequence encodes CASSHDRSINTEAFF.

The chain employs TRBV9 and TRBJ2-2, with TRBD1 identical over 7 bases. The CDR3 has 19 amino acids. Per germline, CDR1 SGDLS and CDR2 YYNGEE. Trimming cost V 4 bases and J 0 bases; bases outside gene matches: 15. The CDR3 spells CASSPPLRRGRPNTGELFF. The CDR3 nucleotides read TGTGCCAGCAGCCCACCCCTCCGAAGGGGGCGGCCGAACACCGGGGAGCTGTTTTTT. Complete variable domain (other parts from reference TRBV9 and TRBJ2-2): DSGVTQTPKHLITATGQRVTLRCSPRSGDLSVYWYQQSLDQGLQFLIQYYNGEERAKGNILERFSAQQFPDLHSELNLSSLELGDSALYFCASSPPLRRGRPNTGELFFGEGSRLTVL.

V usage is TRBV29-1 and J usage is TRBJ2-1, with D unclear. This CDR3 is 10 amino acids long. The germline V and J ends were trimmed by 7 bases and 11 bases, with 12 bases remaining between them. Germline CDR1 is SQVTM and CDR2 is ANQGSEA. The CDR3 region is CSAKAVKQFF. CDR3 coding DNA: TGCAGCGCTAAAGCAGTAAAGCAGTTCTTC.